A selection of T cell receptor beta chains follows, all from one sample in a study of T cells in narcolepsy. Repertoires were generated with immunoSEQ multiplex PCR, while TCRdb's copy carries only in-frame clones and drops some. This table has 28,000 or so clones, roughly 82% appearing once. Sequencing was done on a sample of CD45RA- memory CD4+ T cells from PBMCs. The receptors originated from a human donor with narcolepsy. CDR3s include the opening cysteine and the closing phenylalanine or tryptophan. Rows give clone size only sometimes, using once, few, many, or a class for an expanded clone.

v_gene	j_gene	abundance	CDR3aa
TRBV11-2	TRBJ2-2	.	CASSPGTSGRFGELFF
TRBV5-1	TRBJ2-5	.	CASSFDKTQYF
TRBV6-1	TRBJ1-6	.	CASSEGTGSGSYNSPLHF
TRBV9	TRBJ2-1	.	CASSVGGAQRYNEQFF
TRBV29-1	TRBJ1-4	.	CSAIGQGRGEKLFF
TRBV5-1	TRBJ2-2	.	CASSQSPGTGELFF
TRBV6-1	TRBJ2-7	.	CASRFRDRGVVQYF
TRBV19	TRBJ1-5	.	CASSIGSPQGGQPQHF
TRBV5-1	TRBJ2-5	.	CASSLGAGQETQYF
TRBV10-2	TRBJ1-2	.	CASSRGPNYGYTF
TRBV10-2	TRBJ1-5	.	CASNQGNNQPQHF
TRBV28	TRBJ1-4	.	CASRKTGGKEKLFF
TRBV11-2	TRBJ2-2	.	CASSLGKSGELFF
TRBV30	TRBJ1-2	.	CASGTGNYGYTF
TRBV10-1	TRBJ2-3	few	CASSRSYTDTQYF
TRBV18	TRBJ2-3	.	CASSKGQGVSDTQYF
TRBV7-2	TRBJ1-2	.	CASSTNRDYGYTF
TRBV11-2	TRBJ1-2	.	CASSPDRVRSYGYTF
TRBV9	TRBJ2-3	.	CASSSGRGGGDTQYF
TRBV6-1	TRBJ1-2	once	CASSRGGRYGYTF
TRBV7-7	TRBJ2-3	.	CASSPGVAGPMDTQYF
TRBV6-5	TRBJ1-2	once	CASSYGQGLDGYTF
TRBV9	TRBJ2-1	.	CASSPRVGDYNEQFF
TRBV28	TRBJ2-7	few	CATFAGSRSYEQYF
TRBV6-5	TRBJ1-3	once	CASRSPGPSGNTIYF
TRBV7-2	TRBJ1-5	.	CASSLNRRSGQPQHF
TRBV28	TRBJ2-7	.	CASVSSRYEQYF
TRBV5-4	TRBJ2-5	few	CASSPGPVQETQYF
TRBV6-4	TRBJ2-5	.	CASSEASGTTQYF
TRBV10-3	TRBJ1-5	once	CAISADRASNQPQHF
TRBV5-6	TRBJ2-5	.	CASSHTRETQYF
TRBV4-1	TRBJ2-2	.	CASSRTSGRTGELFF
TRBV27	TRBJ1-2	.	CASSYRGGDGYTF
TRBV11-2	TRBJ1-6	.	CASSLRDGGNSPLHF
TRBV28	TRBJ2-7	.	CASRSQGSSYEQYF
TRBV28	TRBJ2-7	few	CASSLLAGGGTYEQYF
TRBV7-8	TRBJ2-5	.	CASSPVAGGGTQYF
TRBV6-6	TRBJ1-5	.	CASRLDSNSNQPQHF
TRBV6-1	TRBJ2-7	few	CASSEAGRQGYEQYF
TRBV5-1	TRBJ2-2	.	CASSLDRGTAGELFF
TRBV10-2	TRBJ1-1	.	CASSGGNTEAFF
TRBV5-4	TRBJ2-7	.	CASSGTGTGKGEQYF
TRBV30	TRBJ1-6	once	CAWSVSGQRYNSPLHF
TRBV2	TRBJ1-1	.	CASSPNTNTEAFF
TRBV10-3	TRBJ2-3	.	CAISEGSPDTQYF
TRBV5-1	TRBJ2-7	few	CASGVGQGLGEQYF
TRBV5-1	TRBJ2-7	.	CASSQDEGSQYF
TRBV5-5	TRBJ1-1	.	CASSPDRGTEAFF
TRBV28	TRBJ2-5	.	CASSPPRLQETQYF
TRBV2	TRBJ2-7	.	CASRHSGRLGRVGRYEQYF
TRBV5-1	TRBJ1-6	.	CASSLRAGTAYSSSPLHF
TRBV19	TRBJ2-3	.	CASREGAYTDTQYF
TRBV2	TRBJ1-2	.	CASSEAGGTVRSNYGYTF
TRBV6-6	TRBJ1-1	.	CASSYPEQGAAEAFF
TRBV6-1	TRBJ1-2	.	CASSPGYGYTF
TRBV10-1	TRBJ2-1	.	CASGTSNNEQFF
TRBV5-1	TRBJ1-4	.	CASSEGTGREKLFF
TRBV9	TRBJ1-2	few	CASSGGDRQTYYGYTF
TRBV10-2	TRBJ1-4	.	CAGRNGGVPVASSTNEKLFF
TRBV6-1	TRBJ1-2	once	CASFDRASNYGYTF